A single sample gave rise to the 9 T cell receptor beta chains below, sequenced in a study of T cell changes during pregnancy in multiple sclerosis. Sequenced by immunoSEQ multiplex PCR; TCRdb stores in-frame clones only, minus some. Counted here are 65,000 to 85,000 clones, almost 90% occurring once; the ten biggest clones make up around a tenth. Sequencing was performed on peripheral blood, taken after pregnancy. Receptor source: a female donor in good health, enrolled as a control in a pregnancy study.

This chain joins TRBV4-1 and TRBJ2-7; the match to TRBD2 covers 11 bases. Germline V gene lookup returns CDR1 MGHRA and CDR2 YSYEKL. This CDR3 spans 16 amino acids. After removal of 4 bases from V and 1 base from J, the junction contained 6 bases not matched to a gene. The CDR3 here is CASSPGRTSGSYEQYF. The CDR3 bases are TGCGCCAGCAGCCCAGGACGGACTAGCGGGTCCTACGAGCAGTACTTC.

The chain links TRBV5-1 to TRBJ1-1; TRBD1 matches 7 bases. Germline V CDR1 and CDR2: SGHRS, YFSETQ. The CDR3 is made up of 17 amino acids. J lost 1 base, V lost 3 bases, and 12 bases had no gene match. CDR3 residues: CASSSTWLTGQNTEAFF. CDR3 DNA sequence: TGCGCCAGCAGCTCTACTTGGTTGACAGGGCAGAACACTGAAGCTTTCTTT.

This chain joins TRBV10-1 and TRBJ2-7; TRBD1 aligns across 9 bases. V dropped 5 bases and J dropped 4; count of bases not matched to a gene: 6. This CDR3 has 14 residues. Per germline, CDR1 WNHNN and CDR2 SYGVQD (reference sequence). CDR3 DNA: TGCGCCAGCAGTCCCGGGACAGGGACATACGAGCAGTACTTC. It specifies CASSPGTGTYEQYF.

CDR3 DNA: TGTGCCAGCAGGGGACTAGCGGGAGGTCGGTACGAGCAGTACTTC. It is translated as CASRGLAGGRYEQYF. V is TRBV2 and J is TRBJ2-7, with 15 bases matching TRBD2. Germline lookup yields CDR1 SNHLY and CDR2 FYNNEI. The CDR3 sequence is 15 residues long. V gave up 6 bases and J gave up 4 bases; unmatched junction bases: 4.

The chain has TRBV19 and TRBJ1-4; a weak D match, TRBD1 (5 bases). Trimming took 2 bases from V and 11 from J, leaving 9 bases between them. There are 12 residues in the CDR3. Germline V gives CDR1 LNHDA, CDR2 SQIVND (reference sequence). CDR3 coding DNA: TGTGCCAGTAGTATAAAGACAGACAAACTGTTTTTT. As protein: CASSIKTDKLFF.

The gene calls are TRBV6-5 and TRBJ2-1, with 9 bases matching TRBD2. The CDR3 has 13 amino acids. V shed 6 bases and J 13 bases; nucleotides not matched to a gene: 10. Germline CDR1 reads MNHEY; CDR2 reads SVGAGI. The CDR3 here is CASRPAGGQKQFF. CDR3 nucleotides: TGTGCCAGCAGACCAGCGGGAGGCCAAAAACAGTTCTTC.

The J gene is TRBJ2-1, the V gene TRBV10-3; 7 nucleotides line up with TRBD1. The CDR3 has 13 residues. Germline V gene data show CDR1 as ENHRY and CDR2 as SYGVKD. The V segment lost 2 bases and the J segment 7 bases; nucleotides outside the gene matches: 2. The CDR3 sequence: CAISENRGNEQFF. CDR3 sequence (DNA): TGTGCCATCAGTGAGAACAGGGGTAATGAGCAGTTCTTC.

V is TRBV29-1 and J is TRBJ1-1; D is unresolved. Germline V gene lookup returns CDR1 SQVTM and CDR2 ANQGSEA. With 5 bases removed from V and 2 bases from J, the gap between germline ends came to 15 bases. The CDR3 runs 14 residues. The CDR3 spells CSVSRVGENTEAFF. Here the CDR3 DNA reads TGCAGCGTTTCCCGGGTTGGAGAAAACACTGAAGCTTTCTTT.

The chain employs TRBV9 and TRBJ2-3; possible D gene TRBD2, 5 bases. In germline, CDR1 is SGDLS, CDR2 YYNGEE. V was trimmed by 4 bases and J by 1 base, leaving 10 bases between them. The CDR3 consists of 14 residues. Here the CDR3 reads CASSSAGGTDTQYF. The CDR3 nucleotides read TGTGCCAGCAGCTCCGCCGGGGGCACAGATACGCAGTATTTT.